Listed below are T cell receptor beta chains from one sample, sequenced in a study of shared clonotypes between healthy human individuals. The method was immunoSEQ multiplex PCR; TCRdb's version includes in-frame clones alone and lacks a portion of them. The top ten hold 0.3% to 0.4% of the sample, which has approximately 2,300,000 clones, approximately 90% seen once. Sequenced material: naive CD4+ T cells from PBMCs. These receptors came from a man aged 18 to 30 in good health. Some clones in this sample may be carry-over from other donors' samples. Each CDR3 is given with its conserved first and last residue. A D gene is named only where the DNA matches it firmly. A row's size may be missing; if present it is once, few, many or a size class.

v_call	j_call	clone_size	d_call	cdr3_nt	cdr3_aa
TRBV19	TRBJ2-7	.	.	TGTGCCAGTAGTGTGGGGGTAGCCTACGAGCAGTACTTC	CASSVGVAYEQYF
TRBV6-5	TRBJ1-3	.	.	TGTGCCAGCACCACGGGACATAACTCTGGAAACACCATATATTTT	CASTTGHNSGNTIYF
TRBV7-9	TRBJ1-2	.	.	TGTGCCAGCAGCTTATCGGGGGGCGAGTTTGGCTACACCTTC	CASSLSGGEFGYTF
TRBV6-1	TRBJ1-1	.	.	TGTGCCAGCAGTAAAAGCGACGCGCGGGGGGCTTTCTTT	CASSKSDARGAFF
TRBV28	TRBJ1-2	.	.	TGTGCCAGCAGTTTATTTCCCGAGTATGGCTACACCTTC	CASSLFPEYGYTF
TRBV5-4	TRBJ2-7	.	.	TGTGCCAGCAGCTTACGGGACTCCACCTACGAGCAGTACTTC	CASSLRDSTYEQYF
TRBV15	TRBJ1-4	.	.	TGTGCCACCTGGGGTCCGGGGAAACTGTTTTTT	CATWGPGKLFF
TRBV30	TRBJ1-2	.	.	TGTGCCTGGAACAGCCGTCGGGGTACGGGCTACACCTTC	CAWNSRRGTGYTF
TRBV5-1	TRBJ2-1	.	TRBD2	TGCGCCAGCAGCTTGGGACTAGCGGGAGCTGGTTTGGAGTTCTTC	CASSLGLAGAGLEFF
TRBV11-2	TRBJ2-5	.	.	TGTGCCAGCAGCTTAGCCCGGCCCCAGTACTTC	CASSLARPQYF
TRBV6-5	TRBJ1-1	few	.	TGTGCCAGCAGCCCTACAGGGTACACTGAAGCTTTCTTT	CASSPTGYTEAFF
TRBV27	TRBJ2-1	.	.	TGTGCCAGCAGTTTATTGGGGGGCTCCGAAAGCAATGAGCAGTTCTTC	CASSLLGGSESNEQFF
TRBV4-3	TRBJ2-2	.	.	TGCGCCAGCAGCCAAGAAGGTCCCCGAGGACTTGGAGGCGGGGAGCTGTTTTTT	CASSQEGPRGLGGGELFF
TRBV28	TRBJ2-1	.	TRBD1	TGTGCCAGCAGTTTAGCCACCTACAGGGGGCGCGACAATGAGCAGTTCTTC	CASSLATYRGRDNEQFF
TRBV5-6	TRBJ2-7	.	TRBD2	TGTGCCAGCAGCTTGCGTTCCACGGGAGGGCTGAGGGAGCAGTACTTC	CASSLRSTGGLREQYF
TRBV2	TRBJ1-1	few	TRBD1	TGTGCCAGCAGGGGAACAGGGGTCACTGAAGCTTTCTTT	CASRGTGVTEAFF
TRBV7-9	TRBJ2-1	.	TRBD1	TGTGCCAGCACCCAACAGGGGAGATACAATGAGCAGTTCTTC	CASTQQGRYNEQFF
TRBV4-2	TRBJ2-3	.	.	TGTGCCAGCAGCCAGGCCCGCACAGATACGCAGTATTTT	CASSQARTDTQYF
TRBV6-6	TRBJ1-4	.	TRBD1	TGTGCCAGCAGCCCAACAGGGGCACTGTTTTTT	CASSPTGALFF
TRBV9	TRBJ2-5	.	.	TGTGCCAGCAGCGTAAATCAGTGGGAGACCCAGTACTTC	CASSVNQWETQYF
TRBV28	TRBJ2-6	.	TRBD1	TGTGCCAGCAGTTTTGACAGGGGAAGTGGGGCCAACGTCCTGACTTTC	CASSFDRGSGANVLTF
TRBV7-9	TRBJ2-3	.	.	TGTGCCAGCAGCAGGGACACCACAGATACGCAGTATTTT	CASSRDTTDTQYF
TRBV6-1	TRBJ2-7	.	.	TGTGCCAGCAGTGAAATCGGGAACACCTTAGGGGCATACGAGCAGTACTTC	CASSEIGNTLGAYEQYF
TRBV6-1	TRBJ2-1	once	.	TGTGCCAGCACGCAAGGGCGGTTCTACAATGAGCAGTTCTTC	CASTQGRFYNEQFF
TRBV21-1	TRBJ2-5	.	.	TGTGCCAGCAGCAATTTAGGGGTCCCCCAAGAGACCCAGTACTTC	CASSNLGVPQETQYF
TRBV28	TRBJ1-4	once	.	TGTGCCAGCACCCGGACTAGGGGAAAACTGTTTTTT	CASTRTRGKLFF
TRBV4-1	TRBJ1-3	.	.	TGCGCCAGCAGCCAAGTCGGCAGGGGAGAGGGATCCCAGACTGGAAACACCATATATTTT	CASSQVGRGEGSQTGNTIYF
TRBV9	TRBJ1-3	.	TRBD1	TGTGCCAGCAGCGAACAGGGGAGATTGAGCACCATATATTTT	CASSEQGRLSTIYF
TRBV20-1	TRBJ2-7	.	.	TGCAGTGCTAGACAGCGTTACGAGCAGTACTTC	CSARQRYEQYF
TRBV11-3	TRBJ2-2	once	.	TGTGCCAGCAGCTTAGGGGTGGCCGGGGAGCTGTTTTTT	CASSLGVAGELFF
TRBV30	TRBJ1-5	.	.	TGTGCCGGGGTTGAGGTTGGGGACACCAGTAGCAATCAGCCCCAGCATTTT	CAGVEVGDTSSNQPQHF
TRBV27	TRBJ2-7	.	TRBD2	TGTGCCAGCAGTCGATACCTAGCGGGAGGCTCCCCAAGCTCCTACGAGCAGTACTTC	CASSRYLAGGSPSSYEQYF
TRBV5-1	TRBJ2-2	.	.	TGCGCCAGCAGCCCAAACCCAGGCGACTACACCGGGGAGCTGTTTTTT	CASSPNPGDYTGELFF
TRBV30	TRBJ2-4	.	.	TGTGCCTGGAACGTAGGGCTAGCCAAAAACATTCAGTACTTC	CAWNVGLAKNIQYF
TRBV28	TRBJ1-2	.	TRBD1	TGTGCCAGCAGTTCTCCGACAGGGACCGGGGACTATGGCTACACCTTC	CASSSPTGTGDYGYTF
TRBV4-1	TRBJ1-1	.	TRBD1	TGCGCCAGCAGCCAAGATCGGGGGCAGGGGGCGCTAGGCACTGAAGCTTTCTTT	CASSQDRGQGALGTEAFF
TRBV11-2	TRBJ1-1	.	TRBD1	TGTGCCAGCAGCTATAGACAGGGGGCCACTGAAGCTTTCTTT	CASSYRQGATEAFF
TRBV7-8	TRBJ1-1	once	.	TGTGCCAGCAGCTTCGACAGCACTGAAGTTTTCTTT	CASSFDSTEVFF
TRBV18	TRBJ2-1	.	TRBD2	TGTGCCAGCTCACCTCGGGGGACTAGCGGGAGCTACAATGAGCAGTTCTTC	CASSPRGTSGSYNEQFF
TRBV28	TRBJ2-1	.	.	TGTGCCAGCACCTTGACAGGTAGTTACAATGAGCAGTTCTTC	CASTLTGSYNEQFF
TRBV28	TRBJ2-7	.	.	TGTGCCAGCAGTCCTCCGGCCACAGGAATCGAGCAGTACTTC	CASSPPATGIEQYF
TRBV6-4	TRBJ1-5	.	.	TGTGCCAGCAGTGAAAGACAGGGCAATCAGCCCCAGCATTTT	CASSERQGNQPQHF
TRBV28	TRBJ2-5	.	.	TGTGCCAGCAGTTTAGCAGGGGAGACCCAGTACTTC	CASSLAGETQYF
TRBV7-2	TRBJ2-1	.	.	TGTGCCAGCAGCTTAGCGCTTGGAGAGCAGTTCTTC	CASSLALGEQFF
TRBV9	TRBJ2-5	.	TRBD1	TGTGCCAGCAGCGCTAGACAGGGTCCGCAAGAGACCCAGTACTTC	CASSARQGPQETQYF
TRBV2	TRBJ1-1	few	TRBD1	TGTGCCAGCCAAGGGACAGGGATCGCTGAAGCTTTCTTT	CASQGTGIAEAFF
TRBV19	TRBJ1-4	.	.	TGTGCCAGTAGTAGGAGGGGTGAAAAACTGTTTTTT	CASSRRGEKLFF
TRBV6-5	TRBJ1-5	.	.	TGTGCCAGCAGCATCGACAGATTTAAACAGCCCCAGCATTTT	CASSIDRFKQPQHF
TRBV19	TRBJ1-4	few	.	TGTGCCAGTAGTAAGGAGAGGGCAGATGAAAAACTGTTTTTT	CASSKERADEKLFF
TRBV7-8	TRBJ2-3	.	.	TGTGCCAGCAGCCGGCCCACAGATACGCAGTATTTT	CASSRPTDTQYF
TRBV28	TRBJ1-5	.	.	TGTGCCAGCAGTAGCTCAGGACAATTAACGCCCCAGCATTTT	CASSSSGQLTPQHF